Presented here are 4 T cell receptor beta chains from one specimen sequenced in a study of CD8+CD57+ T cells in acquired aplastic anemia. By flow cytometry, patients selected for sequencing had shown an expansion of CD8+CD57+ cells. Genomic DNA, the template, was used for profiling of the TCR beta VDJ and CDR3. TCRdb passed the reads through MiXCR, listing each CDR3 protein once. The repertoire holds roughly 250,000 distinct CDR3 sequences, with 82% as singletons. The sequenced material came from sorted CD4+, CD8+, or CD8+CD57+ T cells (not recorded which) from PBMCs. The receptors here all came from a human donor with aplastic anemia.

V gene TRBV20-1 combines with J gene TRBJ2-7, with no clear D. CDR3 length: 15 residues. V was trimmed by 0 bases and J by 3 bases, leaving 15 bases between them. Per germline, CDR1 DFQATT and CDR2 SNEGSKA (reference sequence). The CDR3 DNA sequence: TGCAGTGCTAGAGAAGGGTCCCGTCTTTTCTACGAGCAGTACTTC. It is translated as CSAREGSRLFYEQYF.

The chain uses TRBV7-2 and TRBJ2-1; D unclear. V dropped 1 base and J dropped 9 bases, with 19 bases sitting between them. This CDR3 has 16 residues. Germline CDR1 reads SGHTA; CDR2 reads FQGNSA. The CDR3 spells CASSLGVQRGSTEQFF. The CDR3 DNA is TGTGCCAGCAGCTTAGGGGTACAGAGAGGCAGTACTGAGCAGTTCTTC.

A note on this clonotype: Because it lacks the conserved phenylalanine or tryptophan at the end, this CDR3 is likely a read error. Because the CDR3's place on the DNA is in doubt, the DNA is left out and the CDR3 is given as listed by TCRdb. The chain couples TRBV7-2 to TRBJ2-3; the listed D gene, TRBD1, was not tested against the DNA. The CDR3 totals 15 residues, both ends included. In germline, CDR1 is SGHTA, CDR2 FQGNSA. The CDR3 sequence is CASSLTGGAAYGYYL.

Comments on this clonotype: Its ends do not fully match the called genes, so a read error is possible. Here the CDR3 DNA reads TGTGCCAGCAGCTTAGCAGCAGGCACCACCACTGAAGATTTT. This translates into CASSLAAGTTTEDF. V and J are TRBV7-8 and TRBJ2-3, with unresolved D. From germline, CDR1 is SGHVS and CDR2 FQNEAQ. CDR3 size: 14 residues.